This paragraph covers one T cell receptor beta chain sequence. The data belong to a study of cytomegalovirus exposure and HLA in healthy donors. The CDR3 runs to 15 residues. V lost 5 bases and J lost 6; bases outside the gene matches: 5. CDR1 is MNHEY and CDR2 is SVGAGI in the germline V gene. PCR was performed using 60 Vbeta and 13 Jbeta primers. Only in-frame clones appear in the TCRdb table, and some are missing; sequencing was by immunoSEQ multiplex PCR. The sample has roughly 180,000 clones; 8.5% to 10% are singletons. The V call is TRBV6-5, the J call TRBJ2-3; 13 bases are shared with TRBD2. This clonotype was sampled from a young woman in good health and CMV-seropositive. Sequenced: PBMCs. CDR3 bases: TGTGCCAGCAGTCGACTAGCGGGAGGTGGTGATACGCAGTATTTT. Translating gives CASSRLAGGGDTQYF.